The next 23 T cell receptor beta chains were all read from a single sample in a study of radiotherapy plus CTLA-4 blockade in lung cancer. Using immunoSEQ multiplex PCR, the repertoire was profiled, and TCRdb retains in-frame clones only, with some absent. The sample lists about 68,000 clones, 65% to 80% occurring once. Material: peripheral blood, obtained from a patient treated with radiotherapy plus ipilimumab. The receptor set was obtained from a human donor with non-small cell lung cancer who had a complete response to radiotherapy plus ipilimumab.

The CDR3 spells CAIRPEGRVTEAFF. In DNA form, the CDR3 reads TGTGCCATCAGGCCGGAGGGCAGGGTCACTGAAGCTTTCTTT. The genes are TRBV10-3 and TRBJ1-1; D might be TRBD1 (5 bases). Deletions cut 6 bases from V and 4 bases from J, with 15 bases between. The germline V gene encodes CDR1 ENHRY and CDR2 SYGVKD. The CDR3 loop spans 14 amino acids.

V gene TRBV5-1 combines with J gene TRBJ2-1; the D gene is possibly TRBD2 (7 bases). With 3 bases removed from V and 8 bases from J, the gap between germline ends came to 12 bases. Germline CDR1 SGHRS, CDR2 YFSETQ. The CDR3 extends over 13 amino acids. The CDR3 loop is CASSSRGPDEQFF. The CDR3 DNA follows: TGCGCCAGCAGCTCGCGGGGGCCTGATGAGCAGTTCTTC.

V is TRBV5-1 and J is TRBJ1-1, with D perhaps matching TRBD1 (6 bases). V lost 4 bases and J lost 6, with 16 bases in between. The CDR3 extends over 14 amino acids. Germline CDR1 reads SGHRS; CDR2 reads YFSETQ. The CDR3 nucleotides read TGCGCCAGCAGCGCGGAGGGGGGGAGGCCTGAAGCTTTCTTT. Amino acid sequence: CASSAEGGRPEAFF.

This CDR3 is CASSLVGTGVGTEAFF. The CDR3 DNA follows: TGCGCCAGCAGCTTGGTCGGGACAGGGGTTGGTACTGAAGCTTTCTTT. This sequence joins TRBV5-1 and TRBJ1-1, with TRBD1 matching 10 bases. CDR1 is SGHRS and CDR2 is YFSETQ in the germline V gene. The CDR3 extends over 16 amino acids. Trimming took 0 bases from V and 5 from J; bases not matched to a gene: 7.

The V call is TRBV5-1, the J call TRBJ1-2; maybe TRBD1 (6 bases). The CDR3 loop spans 14 amino acids. CDR1 and CDR2 from the germline V gene are SGHRS and YFSETQ. V lost 7 bases and J lost 1, with 14 bases in between. DNA for the CDR3: TGCGCCAGCTCGTCAGGGGTGGTTAACTATGGCTACACCTTC. Protein sequence: CASSSGVVNYGYTF.

This sequence joins TRBV5-4 and TRBJ2-3; D is undetermined. V gave up 2 bases and J gave up 1 base, with 8 bases separating them. The germline V gene has CDR1 SGHNT and CDR2 YYREEE (reference sequence). CDR3 length equals 14 residues. CDR3 nucleotides: TGTGCCAGCAGCTTTGACGGACGCACAGATACGCAGTATTTT. Encoded protein: CASSFDGRTDTQYF.

The chain links TRBV6-5 to TRBJ2-7, with no clear D. The V gene lost 6 bases and the J gene lost 4 bases, with 10 bases spanning the gap. The CDR3 extends over 12 amino acids. Looked up from germline, CDR1 is MNHEY and CDR2 is SVGAGI. This CDR3 is CASSQTRYEQYV. DNA for the CDR3: TGTGCCAGCAGCCAGACACGTTACGAGCAGTACGTC.

The V gene is TRBV27, the J gene TRBJ2-2; a possible D gene is TRBD1 (5 bases). The CDR3 is made up of 17 amino acids. V dropped 1 base and J dropped 5 bases, with 17 bases sitting between them. Germline-derived CDR1 and CDR2 are MNHEY and SMNVEV (reference sequence). The CDR3 coding sequence is TGTGCCAGCAGTTTATTTTCAGTTAGCTACAGGACCGGGGAGCTGTTTTTT. Protein: CASSLFSVSYRTGELFF.

The CDR3 loop is CASSEGTSTDTQYF. DNA for the CDR3: TGCGCCAGCAGTGAGGGGACTAGCACAGATACGCAGTATTTT. V gene TRBV10-1 combines with J gene TRBJ2-3; a weak D match, TRBD2 (6 bases). Germline CDR1 reads WNHNN; CDR2 reads SYGVQD (reference sequence). The ends were cut back, 2 bases at V and 0 bases at J, with 6 bases in the middle. The CDR3 extends over 14 amino acids.

The V and J genes are TRBV7-8 and TRBJ1-6; D is ambiguous. The CDR3 contains 14 residues. Trimming removed 4 bases at V and 9 bases at J, with 13 bases between. CDR1 and CDR2 (germline): SGHVS, FQNEAQ. The CDR3 coding sequence is TGTGCCAGCAGCTCGTCAATGGAGGGTTCACCCCTCCACTTT. Protein: CASSSSMEGSPLHF. The entire variable domain, with the rest obtained from reference TRBV7-8 and TRBJ1-6, is as follows: GAGVSQSPRYKVAKRGQDVALRCDPISGHVSLFWYQQALGQGPEFLTYFQNEAQLDKSGLPSDRFFAERPEGSVSTLKIQRTQQEDSAVYLCASSSSMEGSPLHFGNGTRLTVT.

The chain uses TRBV7-6 and TRBJ2-1; 8 bases agree with TRBD2. The CDR3 spans 16 residues. Germline V gene lookup returns CDR1 SGHVS and CDR2 FNYEAQ. Trimming cost V 2 bases and J 9 bases; bases outside gene matches: 12. CDR3 nucleotide sequence: TGTGCCAGCAGCTTAATCGGGTCGGGAGGGGCCCGTGAGCAGTTCTTC. It translates to CASSLIGSGGAREQFF.

V usage is TRBV6-5 and J usage is TRBJ1-1; 8 bases are shared with TRBD1. CDR1 is MNHEY and CDR2 is SVGAGI in the germline V gene. CDR3 size: 13 residues. Trimming cost V 5 bases and J 9 bases; bases outside gene matches: 8. CDR3 sequence: CASSPGQGIQAFF. CDR3 DNA: TGTGCCAGCAGTCCCGGACAGGGTATTCAAGCTTTCTTT.

This clone was seen more than once but under ten times. The V gene is TRBV2, the J gene TRBJ2-3; 13 bases agree with TRBD2. The CDR3 length is 15 residues. V shed 5 bases and J 4 bases; nucleotides not matched to a gene: 3. Germline CDR1 reads SNHLY; CDR2 reads FYNNEI. The CDR3 loop is CASSRLAGGSDTQYF. Written as DNA, the CDR3 is TGTGCCAGCAGTAGACTAGCGGGAGGTTCAGATACGCAGTATTTT.

This chain uses TRBV7-9 with TRBJ2-5; 7 bases agree with TRBD2. This CDR3 spans 15 amino acids. J gave up 2 bases and V 6 bases, and 9 bases lay outside the gene matches. Germline V gene data show CDR1 as SEHNR and CDR2 as FQNEAQ (reference sequence). The CDR3 region has the DNA TGTGCCAGCAGGCCGACAGCGGGGCTGCAAGAGACCCAGTACTTC. This codes for CASRPTAGLQETQYF.

This chain connects TRBV2 to TRBJ1-1; a possible D gene is TRBD1 (6 bases). The germline CDR1 and CDR2 sequences are SNHLY and FYNNEI. Between the trimmed V and J ends, which lost 7 bases and 1 base, there was a span of 10 bases. The CDR3 spans 13 residues. The CDR3 protein is CASTSQGNTEAFF. The CDR3 DNA follows: TGTGCCAGCACATCACAGGGGAACACTGAAGCTTTCTTT.

In the case of this clone: Other DNA sequences of this sample code for an identical CDR3. The V call is TRBV14, the J call TRBJ1-1; no clear D. The V gene lost 4 bases and the J gene lost 1 base, with 7 bases spanning the gap. CDR1 and CDR2 from the germline V gene are SGHDN and FVKESK. CDR3 length: 13 residues. The CDR3 is CASSPRGNTEAFF. The CDR3, as DNA: TGTGCCAGCAGCCCTCGCGGGAACACTGAAGCTTTCTTT.

This rearrangement joins TRBV7-2 to TRBJ1-5; TRBD1 is a possible D gene (5 bases). The CDR3 contains 18 residues. CDR1 SGHTA and CDR2 FQGNSA come from the germline V gene. The V gene lost 1 base and the J gene lost 0 bases, with 16 bases spanning the gap. The CDR3 DNA is TGTGCCAGCAGCTTAGGGGGCCCCAGGGAGAATAGCAATCAGCCCCAGCATTTT. This translates into CASSLGGPRENSNQPQHF.

This clone showed up just a few times. In DNA, the CDR3 is TGCGCCAGCAGCTTGGTGCCGGGCTACGAGCAGTACGTC. Its translation: CASSLVPGYEQYV. The chain carries TRBV5-1 and TRBJ2-7; D remains unclear. The CDR3 runs to 13 residues. V gave up 0 bases and J gave up 3 bases, with 7 bases separating them. Germline lookup yields CDR1 SGHRS and CDR2 YFSETQ.

J is TRBJ2-2 and V is TRBV5-1; perhaps TRBD1 as D (6 bases). V dropped 6 bases and J dropped 6 bases, with 12 bases sitting between them. Per the germline V gene, CDR1 is SGHRS and CDR2 is YFSETQ. CDR3 length: 13 amino acids. CDR3 region: CASTGEVAGELFF. As DNA, the CDR3 is TGCGCCAGCACAGGGGAAGTTGCCGGGGAGCTGTTTTTT.

The gene calls are TRBV9 and TRBJ1-1; no clear D gene. V lost 0 bases and J lost 3, with 6 bases in between. CDR1 and CDR2 (germline): SGDLS, YYNGEE. This CDR3 spans 13 amino acids. CDR3 DNA: TGTGCCAGCAGCGTAGTGCTACACACTGAAGCTTTCTTT. This translates into CASSVVLHTEAFF.

The chain joins TRBV7-2 to TRBJ1-6, with TRBD1 matching 8 bases. The CDR3 runs 16 residues. Germline V gene data show CDR1 as SGHTA and CDR2 as FQGNSA. Trimming removed 5 bases from V and 5 bases from J; junction bases left unmatched: 8. For the CDR3, the DNA is TGTGCCAGCAGCCTTCGGACAGGGTTTAATAATTCACCCCTCCACTTT. Amino acids: CASSLRTGFNNSPLHF.

The chain is built from TRBV10-3 and TRBJ1-5; D is perhaps TRBD1 (5 bases). CDR1 is ENHRY and CDR2 is SYGVKD in the germline V gene. Trimming took off 4 bases at V and 2 bases at J, with 12 bases between the two ends. The CDR3 covers 15 residues. The CDR3 is CAISAGRDGNQPQHF. The CDR3 DNA sequence: TGTGCCATCAGTGCTGGCAGGGACGGCAATCAGCCCCAGCATTTT.

The chain has TRBV11-3 and TRBJ2-2; a possible D gene is TRBD2 (5 bases). V lost 1 base and J 6 bases, leaving 12 bases between the germline ends. The CDR3 length is 15 residues. Germline CDR1 and CDR2: SGHNT and YENEEA. This chain's CDR3 is CASSLGESLAGELFF. The CDR3 DNA is TGTGCCAGCAGCTTAGGGGAGAGTTTAGCCGGGGAGCTGTTTTTT.